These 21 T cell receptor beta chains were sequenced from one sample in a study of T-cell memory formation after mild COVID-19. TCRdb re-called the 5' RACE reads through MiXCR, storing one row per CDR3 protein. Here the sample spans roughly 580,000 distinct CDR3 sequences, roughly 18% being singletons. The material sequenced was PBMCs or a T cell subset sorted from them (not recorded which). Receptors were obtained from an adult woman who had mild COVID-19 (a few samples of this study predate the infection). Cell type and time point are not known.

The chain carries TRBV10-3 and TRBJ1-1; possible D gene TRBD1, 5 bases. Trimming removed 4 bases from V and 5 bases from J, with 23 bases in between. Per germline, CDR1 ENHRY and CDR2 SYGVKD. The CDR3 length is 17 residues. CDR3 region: CAISGPTARVGETEAFF. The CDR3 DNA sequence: TGTGCCATCAGTGGCCCGACAGCTCGAGTTGGGGAGACTGAAGCTTTCTTT.

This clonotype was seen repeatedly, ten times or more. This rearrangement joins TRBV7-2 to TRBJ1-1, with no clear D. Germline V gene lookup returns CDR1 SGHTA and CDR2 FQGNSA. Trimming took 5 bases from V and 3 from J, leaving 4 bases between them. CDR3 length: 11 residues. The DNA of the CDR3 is TGTGCCAGCAGCCCTTACACTGAAGCTTTCTTT. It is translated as CASSPYTEAFF.

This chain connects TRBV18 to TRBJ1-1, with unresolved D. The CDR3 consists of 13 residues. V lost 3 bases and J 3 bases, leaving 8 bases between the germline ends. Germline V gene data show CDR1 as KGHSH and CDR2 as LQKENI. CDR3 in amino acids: CASSPNGDTEAFF. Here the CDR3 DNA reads TGTGCCAGCTCACCTAATGGTGACACTGAAGCTTTCTTT. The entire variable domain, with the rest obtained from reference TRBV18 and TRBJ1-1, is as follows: NAGVMQNPRHLVRRRGQEARLRCSPMKGHSHVYWYRQLPEEGLKFMVYLQKENIIDESGMPKERFSAEFPKEGPSILRIQQVVRGDSAAYFCASSPNGDTEAFFGQGTRLTVV.

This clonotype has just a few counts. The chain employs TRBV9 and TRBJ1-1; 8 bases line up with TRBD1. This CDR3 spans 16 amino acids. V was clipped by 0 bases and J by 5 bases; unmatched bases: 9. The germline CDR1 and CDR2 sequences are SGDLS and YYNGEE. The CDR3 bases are TGTGCCAGCAGCGTAGGCGACAGGGGAAGGCGGACTGAAGCTTTCTTT. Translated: CASSVGDRGRRTEAFF.

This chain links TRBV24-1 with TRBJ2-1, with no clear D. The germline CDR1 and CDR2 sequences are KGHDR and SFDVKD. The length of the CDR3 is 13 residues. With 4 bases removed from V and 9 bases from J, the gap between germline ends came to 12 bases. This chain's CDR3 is CATSEPSYVEQFF. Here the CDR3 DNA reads TGTGCCACCAGTGAGCCCTCCTACGTTGAGCAGTTCTTC.

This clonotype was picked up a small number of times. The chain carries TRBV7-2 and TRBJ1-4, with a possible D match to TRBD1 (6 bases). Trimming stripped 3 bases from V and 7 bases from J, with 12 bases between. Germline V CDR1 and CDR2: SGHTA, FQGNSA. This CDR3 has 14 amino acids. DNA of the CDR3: TGTGCCAGCAGCTTTTGGGGGGCCGGTGAAAAACTGTTTTTT. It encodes CASSFWGAGEKLFF.

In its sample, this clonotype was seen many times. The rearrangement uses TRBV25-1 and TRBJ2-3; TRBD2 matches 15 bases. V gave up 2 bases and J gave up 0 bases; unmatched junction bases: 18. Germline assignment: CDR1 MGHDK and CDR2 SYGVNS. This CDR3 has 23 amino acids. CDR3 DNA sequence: TGTGCCAGCAGTGAACCGAAAACCGGGACTAGCGGGAGGTTGCCCTCTAGCACAGATACGCAGTATTTT. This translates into CASSEPKTGTSGRLPSSTDTQYF.

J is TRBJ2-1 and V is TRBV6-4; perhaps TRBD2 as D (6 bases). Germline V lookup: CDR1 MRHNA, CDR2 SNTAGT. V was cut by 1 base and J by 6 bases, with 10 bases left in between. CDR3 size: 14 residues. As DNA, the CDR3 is TGTGCCAGCAGTGACTTAGGAGGGGCCAATGAGCAGTTCTTC. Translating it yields CASSDLGGANEQFF.

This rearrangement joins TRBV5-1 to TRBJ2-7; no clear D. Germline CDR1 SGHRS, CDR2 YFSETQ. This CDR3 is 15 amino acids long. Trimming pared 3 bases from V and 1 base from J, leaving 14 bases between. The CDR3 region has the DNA TGCGCCAGCAGCTCCGACGCGGTGAGGTCCTACGAGCAGTACTTC. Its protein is CASSSDAVRSYEQYF.

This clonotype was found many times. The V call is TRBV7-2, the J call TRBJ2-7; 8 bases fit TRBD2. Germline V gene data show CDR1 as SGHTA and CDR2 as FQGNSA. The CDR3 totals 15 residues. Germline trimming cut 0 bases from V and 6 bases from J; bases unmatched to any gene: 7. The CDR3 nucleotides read TGTGCCAGCAGCTTAGCGGCAGGGACTAGGAGCGAGCAGTACTTC. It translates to CASSLAAGTRSEQYF.

CDR3 bases: TGCAGTGCTCGAACAGGATCTCAGTTTTACAATGAGCAGTTCTTC. Its protein is CSARTGSQFYNEQFF. The chain joins TRBV20-1 to TRBJ2-1, with a weak D call TRBD1 (5 bases). CDR1 DFQATT and CDR2 SNEGSKA come from the germline V gene (reference sequence). The CDR3 loop spans 15 amino acids. V was trimmed by 5 bases and J by 4 bases, leaving 18 bases between them.

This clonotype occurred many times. The CDR3 sequence is CATSDPSTGSNTGELFF. In DNA, the CDR3 is TGTGCCACCAGTGATCCATCGACAGGGTCGAACACCGGGGAGCTGTTTTTT. V gene TRBV24-1 combines with J gene TRBJ2-2; TRBD1 aligns across 7 bases. The germline CDR1 and CDR2 sequences are KGHDR and SFDVKD. The CDR3 is 17 residues long. The V gene end was trimmed by 3 bases and the J gene end by 0 bases; junction bases not matched to a gene: 6.

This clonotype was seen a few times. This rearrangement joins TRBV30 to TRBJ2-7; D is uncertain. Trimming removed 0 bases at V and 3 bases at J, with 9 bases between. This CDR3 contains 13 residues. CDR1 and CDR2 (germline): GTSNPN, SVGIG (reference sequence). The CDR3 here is CAWSVGGIYEQYF. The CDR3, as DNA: TGTGCCTGGAGTGTTGGCGGAATCTACGAGCAGTACTTC. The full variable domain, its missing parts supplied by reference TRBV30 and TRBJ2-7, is SQTIHQWPATLVQPVGSPLSLECTVEGTSNPNLYWYRQAAGRGLQLLFYSVGIGQISSEVPQNLSASRPQDRQFILSSKKLLLSDSGFYLCAWSVGGIYEQYFGPGTRLTVT.

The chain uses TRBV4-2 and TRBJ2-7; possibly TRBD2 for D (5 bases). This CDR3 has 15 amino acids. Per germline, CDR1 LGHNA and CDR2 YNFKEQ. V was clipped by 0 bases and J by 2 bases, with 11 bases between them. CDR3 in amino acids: CASSQEPGLTYEQYF. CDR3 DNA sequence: TGTGCCAGCAGCCAAGAACCGGGGTTAACCTACGAGCAGTACTTC.

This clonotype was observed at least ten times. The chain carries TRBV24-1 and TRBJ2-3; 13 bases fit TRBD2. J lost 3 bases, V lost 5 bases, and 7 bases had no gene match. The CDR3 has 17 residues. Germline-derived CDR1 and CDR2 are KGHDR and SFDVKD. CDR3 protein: CATSGRLAGGGTDTQYF. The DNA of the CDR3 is TGTGCCACCAGTGGCCGACTAGCGGGAGGCGGGACAGATACGCAGTATTTT.

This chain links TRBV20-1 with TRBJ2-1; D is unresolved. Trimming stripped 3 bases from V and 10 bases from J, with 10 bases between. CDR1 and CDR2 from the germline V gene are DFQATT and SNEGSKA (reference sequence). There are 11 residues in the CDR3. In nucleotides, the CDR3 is TGCAGTGCTAGGAGATACGCCGAGCAGTTCTTC. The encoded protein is CSARRYAEQFF.

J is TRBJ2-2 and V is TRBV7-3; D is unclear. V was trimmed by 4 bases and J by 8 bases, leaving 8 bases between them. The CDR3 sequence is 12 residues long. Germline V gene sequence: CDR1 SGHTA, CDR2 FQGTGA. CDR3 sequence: CASSSKTGELFF. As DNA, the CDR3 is TGTGCCAGCAGCTCAAAAACTGGGGAGCTGTTTTTT.

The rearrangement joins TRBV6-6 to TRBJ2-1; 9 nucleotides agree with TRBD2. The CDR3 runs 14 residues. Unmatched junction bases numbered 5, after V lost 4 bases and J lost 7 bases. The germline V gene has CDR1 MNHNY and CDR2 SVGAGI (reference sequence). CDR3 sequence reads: CASSFAGGVNEQFF. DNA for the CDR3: TGTGCCAGCAGTTTCGCGGGGGGGGTAAATGAGCAGTTCTTC.

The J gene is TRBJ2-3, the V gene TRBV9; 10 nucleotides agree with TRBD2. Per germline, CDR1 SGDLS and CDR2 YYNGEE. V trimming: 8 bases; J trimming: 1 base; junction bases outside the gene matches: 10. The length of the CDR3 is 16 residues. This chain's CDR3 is CASRRVGTSGTDTQYF. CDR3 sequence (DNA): TGTGCCAGTAGAAGAGTCGGGACTAGCGGCACAGATACGCAGTATTTT.

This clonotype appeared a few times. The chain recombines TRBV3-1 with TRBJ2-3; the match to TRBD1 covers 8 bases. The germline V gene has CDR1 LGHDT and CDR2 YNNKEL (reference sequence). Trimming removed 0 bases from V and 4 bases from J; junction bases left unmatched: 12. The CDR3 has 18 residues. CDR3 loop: CASSQEVTGTGPADTQYF. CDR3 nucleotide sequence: TGTGCCAGCAGCCAAGAAGTAACCGGGACAGGACCTGCAGATACGCAGTATTTT.

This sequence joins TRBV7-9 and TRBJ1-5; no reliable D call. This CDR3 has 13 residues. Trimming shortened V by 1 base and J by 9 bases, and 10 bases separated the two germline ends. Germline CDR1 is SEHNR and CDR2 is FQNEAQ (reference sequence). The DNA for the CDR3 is TGTGCCAGCAGCTTAGTAGGTCCATCGCCCCAGCATTTT. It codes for CASSLVGPSPQHF.